This entry lists 23 T cell receptor beta chains sequenced from one sample in a study of Graves' ophthalmopathy and Graves' hyperthyroidism. The sequenced template was RNA, covering the TCR beta CDR3 region. Scientists carried out first-round RT-PCR using HTBI primers and then a second-round multiplex PCR. TCRdb ran MiXCR on the multiplex PCR reads and lists one entry per CDR3 protein. The sample includes around 1.1 million distinct CDR3 sequences, about 36% of them seen just once. The specimen sequenced was peripheral blood or thyroid tissue (not recorded which). These receptors were collected from an adult man with Graves' hyperthyroidism.

This rearrangement joins TRBV29-1 to TRBJ2-5; D is unresolved. The length of the CDR3 is 15 residues. Germline V lookup: CDR1 SQVTM, CDR2 ANQGSEA. Trimming took 1 base from V and 7 from J, leaving 19 bases between them. Written as DNA, the CDR3 is TGCAGCGTTGAAGCCCTGGGGATTCGGTCGGGGACCCAGTACTTC. Translating gives CSVEALGIRSGTQYF. The full variable domain, completed using reference TRBV29-1 and TRBJ2-5, is SAVISQKPSRDICQRGTSLTIQCQVDSQVTMMFWYRQQPGQSLTLIATANQGSEATYESGFVIDKFPISRPNLTFSTLTVSNMSPEDSSIYLCSVEALGIRSGTQYFGPGTRLLVL.

Worth noting for this clonotype: The junction differs from germline at one of its ends, possibly a read error. The genes are TRBV20-1 and TRBJ2-7, with 7 bases identical to TRBD1. This CDR3 region has 14 residues. Germline V gene data show CDR1 as DFQATT and CDR2 as SNEGSKA (reference sequence). CDR3 in amino acids: CSARGQGTSYEQCF. The DNA of the CDR3 is TGCAGTGCTAGAGGACAGGGCACATCCTACGAGCAGTGCTTC.

The CDR3 is CAISEVPGLNTEAFF. CDR3 nucleotides: TGTGCCATCAGTGAGGTCCCGGGACTCAACACTGAAGCTTTCTTT. The V gene is TRBV10-3, the J gene TRBJ1-1, with a tentative D call TRBD1 (5 bases). Germline assignment: CDR1 ENHRY and CDR2 SYGVKD. The CDR3 is 15 amino acids. V was cut by 2 bases and J by 2 bases, with 12 bases left in between.

This clonotype was recorded a few times. The chain employs TRBV5-1 and TRBJ2-5, with 11 positions matching TRBD2. Looked up from germline, CDR1 is SGHRS and CDR2 is YFSETQ. This CDR3 comprises 19 residues. The J segment lost 1 base and the V segment lost 1 base, leaving 12 bases of the junction unmatched. The CDR3 DNA is TGCGCCAGCAGCTTGACACTACCTAGACTAGCGGGATCCCAAGAGACCCAGTACTTC. It codes for CASSLTLPRLAGSQETQYF.

This clonotype has at least ten counts. V gene TRBV14 combines with J gene TRBJ1-6; no definite D call. Trimming took 1 base from V and 2 from J, leaving 9 bases between them. Germline V gene lookup returns CDR1 SGHDN and CDR2 FVKESK. This CDR3 region has 16 residues. DNA of the CDR3: TGTGCCAGCAGCCAAGGACGAGCGGCCTATAATTCACCCCTCCACTTT. This codes for CASSQGRAAYNSPLHF.

The chain joins TRBV5-1 to TRBJ2-5, with D tentatively TRBD2 (6 bases). V was cut by 1 base and J by 2 bases, with 12 bases left in between. The CDR3 is 15 residues long. The V gene's germline CDR1 is SGHRS and CDR2 YFSETQ. This chain's CDR3 is CASSLWGGSQETQYF. CDR3 coding DNA: TGCGCCAGCAGCTTGTGGGGAGGTAGTCAAGAGACCCAGTACTTC.

This clonotype was counted at least ten times. The rearrangement joins TRBV10-3 to TRBJ1-1; D ambiguous. From germline, CDR1 is ENHRY and CDR2 SYGVKD. Trimming pared 9 bases from V and 2 bases from J, leaving 10 bases between. The CDR3 spans 12 residues. CDR3 DNA sequence: TGTGCCATTTCTGCCGAAAACACTGAAGCTTTCTTT. It translates to CAISAENTEAFF.

The chain uses TRBV20-1 and TRBJ1-5; the match to TRBD1 covers 7 bases. The CDR3 is made up of 17 amino acids. V lost 0 bases, J lost 0 bases, and 8 bases stayed unmatched. From germline, CDR1 is DFQATT and CDR2 SNEGSKA (reference sequence). CDR3 sequence: CSARDPTGEYSNQPQHF. CDR3 coding DNA: TGCAGTGCTAGAGACCCCACAGGGGAATATAGCAATCAGCCCCAGCATTTT.

This chain joins TRBV10-3 and TRBJ2-5; 12 bases are a match to TRBD2. CDR3 size: 15 residues. Trimming took 10 bases from V and 3 from J; bases not matched to a gene: 9. Germline assignment: CDR1 ENHRY and CDR2 SYGVKD. The CDR3 protein is CATGLAGMFEETQYF. DNA for the CDR3: TGTGCCACCGGACTAGCGGGAATGTTTGAAGAGACCCAGTACTTC.

Notes on this clonotype: One junction end disagrees with the germline gene, perhaps due to a read error. The CDR3: CSARPPPGF. The CDR3 DNA sequence: TGCAGTGCTAGACCTCCCCCCGGCTTT. V and J are TRBV20-1 and TRBJ1-6; D ambiguous. Germline V gene data show CDR1 as DFQATT and CDR2 as SNEGSKA (reference sequence). CDR3 length: 9 residues.

This chain links TRBV2 with TRBJ2-5; D remains ambiguous. This CDR3 region has 12 residues. Germline V gives CDR1 SNHLY, CDR2 FYNNEI. Trimming took 3 bases from V and 9 from J, leaving 11 bases between them. CDR3 sequence: CASSEGLQPQYF. In DNA, the CDR3 is TGTGCCAGCAGTGAGGGGTTGCAGCCCCAGTACTTC.

In DNA, the CDR3 is TGCGCCAGCAGCCCAAGTTTCCGGGACAGGGGGGAAACTGAAGCTTTCTTT. It codes for CASSPSFRDRGETEAFF. The gene calls are TRBV5-1 and TRBJ1-1, with 11 bases identical to TRBD1. The CDR3 extends over 17 amino acids. Germline CDR1 reads SGHRS; CDR2 reads YFSETQ. V lost 4 bases, J lost 5 bases, and 13 bases stayed unmatched.

The genes are TRBV2 and TRBJ2-5, with TRBD2 identical over 15 bases. J was trimmed by 2 bases and V by 6 bases; bases with no gene match: 4. The CDR3 contains 16 residues. Germline V gives CDR1 SNHLY, CDR2 FYNNEI. The CDR3 reads CASRRTSGGAQETQYF. CDR3 nucleotide sequence: TGTGCCAGCAGGCGGACTAGCGGGGGGGCACAAGAGACCCAGTACTTC.

This clonotype was detected many times. The V call is TRBV14, the J call TRBJ1-6; tentatively, D is TRBD1 (5 bases). The V and J ends lost 1 base and 10 bases respectively, with 14 bases between them. Germline CDR1 is SGHDN and CDR2 is FVKESK. The CDR3 loop spans 15 amino acids. In DNA form, the CDR3 reads TGTGCCAGCAGCCAAGGAGGCAGGGTGGGGTCACCCCTCCACTTT. Translating gives CASSQGGRVGSPLHF.

In its sample, this clonotype was seen many times. The chain has TRBV15 and TRBJ1-5; D is unresolved. CDR1 is LNHNV and CDR2 is YYDKDF in the germline V gene (reference sequence). The CDR3 runs 15 residues. Between the trimmed V and J ends, which lost 4 bases and 0 bases, there was a span of 10 bases. The DNA of the CDR3 is TGTGCCACCAGCATTTATAGAAATAGCAATCAGCCCCAGCATTTT. Translated: CATSIYRNSNQPQHF.

This clonotype was recorded a few times. One junction end does not reproduce the germline sequence, and a read error may be involved. This chain joins TRBV7-7 and TRBJ2-5; no firm D call. The germline V gene encodes CDR1 SSHAT and CDR2 FNYEAQ (reference sequence). The CDR3 has 14 residues. DNA for the CDR3: TGTGCTAGCAGCCCACTGGGCCCACAAGAGACCCAGTACTTC. As protein: CASSPLGPQETQYF.

The table lists this clonotype with many counts. The V call is TRBV5-5, the J call TRBJ1-2; D unclear. CDR1 is SGHKS and CDR2 is YYEKEE in the germline V gene (reference sequence). Between the trimmed V and J ends, which lost 2 bases and 2 bases, there was a span of 7 bases. The CDR3 sequence is 13 residues long. The CDR3, as DNA: TGTGCCAGCAGCTTTAAAGGGAACTATGGCTACACCTTC. It yields the protein CASSFKGNYGYTF.

V gene TRBV29-1 combines with J gene TRBJ1-2; 10 positions match TRBD1. The V gene's germline CDR1 is SQVTM and CDR2 ANQGSEA. The CDR3 has 12 amino acids. Germline trimming cut 7 bases from V and 7 bases from J; bases unmatched to any gene: 6. CDR3 protein: CSDYGTGVGYTF. CDR3 in DNA: TGCAGCGATTACGGGACAGGGGTTGGCTACACCTTC.

Many counts were recorded for this clonotype. The rearrangement links TRBV15 to TRBJ2-7, with 7 bases that match TRBD1. V shed 3 bases and J 3 bases; nucleotides not matched to a gene: 2. The CDR3 consists of 13 residues. Germline loops: CDR1 LNHNV, CDR2 YYDKDF (reference sequence). The CDR3 region is CATSRDRSYEQYF. As DNA, the CDR3 is TGTGCCACCAGCAGGGACAGGAGCTACGAGCAGTACTTC.

The V and J genes are TRBV29-1 and TRBJ2-5, with D tentatively TRBD2 (7 bases). V dropped 6 bases and J dropped 5 bases, with 16 bases sitting between them. The V gene's germline CDR1 is SQVTM and CDR2 ANQGSEA. This CDR3 spans 13 amino acids. The CDR3: CSVEGGTQETQYF. As DNA, the CDR3 is TGCAGCGTGGAGGGGGGGACCCAGGAGACCCAGTACTTC.

This clonotype was seen at least ten times. The chain carries TRBV10-3 and TRBJ2-7; D is possibly TRBD1 (6 bases). Germline V CDR1 and CDR2: ENHRY, SYGVKD. The length of the CDR3 is 16 residues. V lost 8 bases to trimming and J lost 2 bases, with 22 bases between them. CDR3 protein: CAISSTGRWRAYEQYF. CDR3 nucleotides: TGTGCCATCTCGTCGACAGGCAGGTGGCGGGCCTACGAGCAGTACTTC.

J is TRBJ2-7 and V is TRBV10-2, with D hard to call. V lost 0 bases and J 0 bases, leaving 6 bases between the germline ends. The CDR3 runs to 14 residues. Germline V gene sequence: CDR1 WSHSY, CDR2 SAAADI. CDR3 sequence (DNA): TGCGCCAGCAGTGAGTCGACTGACTCCTACGAGCAGTACTTC. As protein: CASSESTDSYEQYF.

A note on this clonotype: The junction differs from germline at one of its ends, possibly a read error. This chain connects TRBV6-4 to TRBJ1-2; D gene ambiguous. The CDR3 runs 12 residues. CDR1 and CDR2 (germline): MRHNA, SNTAGT. CDR3 DNA sequence: TGTGCCGGCAGTTACAGTAACTATGGCTACACCTTC. It specifies CAGSYSNYGYTF.